Listed below are T cell receptor beta chains from one sample, sequenced in a study of T cell responses to AZD1222 COVID-19 vaccine. Here immunoSEQ multiplex PCR was the method, and the copy in TCRdb shows in-frame clones only, minus some. The repertoire holds around 160,000 clones, about nine tenths seen once, with roughly 2.9% in the top ten. The sequencing used peripheral blood, collected on day 0 of MenACWY control vaccination. These receptors all stem from an adult in good health. The CDR3 runs from the conserved cysteine through the conserved F or W. The D gene is left open where the match is weak. Only part of the rows carry a size: once, few, many, or a class if the clone is expanded.

v_gene	abundance	j_gene	d_gene	CDR3nt	CDR3aa
TRBV14	-	TRBJ2-7	-	TGTGCCAGCAGCCAACAAGACAGGATCTCCTACGAGCAGTACTTC	CASSQQDRISYEQYF
TRBV3-1/TRBV3-2	-	TRBJ1-1	-	TGTGCCAGCAGCCTTCTCGGTGGAGGCACTGAAGCTTTCTTT	CASSLLGGGTEAFF
TRBV6-1	-	TRBJ1-5	-	TGTGCCAGCAGGGACGGTGGCCAGCCCCAGCATTTT	CASRDGGQPQHF
TRBV5-1	-	TRBJ2-1	-	TGCGCCAGCAGTGAGCGGGATGAGCAGTTCTTC	CASSERDEQFF
TRBV12-3/TRBV12-4	-	TRBJ1-1	-	TGTGCCAGCAGTTTATCCTCAACTGAAGCTTTCTTT	CASSLSSTEAFF
TRBV7-2	-	TRBJ1-4	-	TGTGCCAGCAGCTTAGCCTTAACAAATGAAAAACTGTTTTTT	CASSLALTNEKLFF
TRBV6-5	few	TRBJ1-5	TRBD1	TGTGCCAGCATGGAAGGGGGCTTCGGCAATCAGCCCCAGCATTTT	CASMEGGFGNQPQHF
TRBV24-1	-	TRBJ1-2	-	TGTGCCACCAGTGATTTTAACGGGATCTATGGCTACACCTTC	CATSDFNGIYGYTF
TRBV2	-	TRBJ1-2	-	TGTGCCAGCAGACGAGGGGACCCCACGCTCCATGGCTACACCTTC	CASRRGDPTLHGYTF
TRBV2	once	TRBJ2-2	TRBD2	TGTGCCAGCAGTCCGACTAGCAGTAGCACCGGGGAGCTGTTTTTT	CASSPTSSSTGELFF
TRBV20-1	-	TRBJ2-5	TRBD1	TGCAGTGCTAGTTCAGTAAGACAGGGGGCGCTGGAGACCCAGTACTTC	CSASSVRQGALETQYF
TRBV11-2	-	TRBJ1-3	-	TGTGCCAGCAGCTTAGGGCAGGGGCTTCTGAGCTCTGGAAACACCATATATTTT	CASSLGQGLLSSGNTIYF
TRBV11-3	-	TRBJ2-7	-	TGTGCCAGCAGCAAAACAGCGGGCTCCTCCGGCGAGCAGTACTTC	CASSKTAGSSGEQYF
TRBV19	-	TRBJ2-7	-	TGTGCCAGTAGTGGCGGGCAGTACGAGCAGTACTTC	CASSGGQYEQYF
TRBV27	-	TRBJ2-6	-	TGTGCCAGCAGTCCCCTTACCAAAACTTCTGGGGCCAACGTCCTGACTTTC	CASSPLTKTSGANVLTF
TRBV9	-	TRBJ1-4	-	TGTGCCAGCAGCGTGGACGTATCAGGTGAAAAACTGTTTTTT	CASSVDVSGEKLFF
TRBV3-1/TRBV3-2	once	TRBJ2-1	-	TGTGCCAGCAGCACTCCCGGGAAAAATGGTGAGCAGTTCTTC	CASSTPGKNGEQFF
TRBV28	once	TRBJ1-3	TRBD1	TGTGCCAGCAGTTCCATCCGGGACAGTCCCAAGAGCTCTGGAAACACCATATATTTT	CASSSIRDSPKSSGNTIYF
TRBV11-2	-	TRBJ1-1	-	TGTGCCAGCAGCTTAGGGCAGATCATGAACACTGAAGCTTTCTTT	CASSLGQIMNTEAFF
TRBV5-1	-	TRBJ2-2	TRBD1	TGCGCCAGTAGGGGACAGGGGACCGGGGAGCTGTTTTTT	CASRGQGTGELFF
TRBV5-1	-	TRBJ2-7	-	TGCGCCAGCAGCTTGGAGGGTGCCTACGAGCAGTACTTC	CASSLEGAYEQYF
TRBV4-1	-	TRBJ2-3	-	TGCGCCAGCAGCCAAGGGCTAGTTCTGCCGACTAGCACAGATACGCAGTATTTT	CASSQGLVLPTSTDTQYF
TRBV18	once	TRBJ2-7	TRBD2	TGTGCCAGCTCACAAGGAAGCGGGAGGGCCGCCAGTACCTACGAGCAGTACTTC	CASSQGSGRAASTYEQYF
TRBV18	-	TRBJ2-5	TRBD2	TGTGCCAGCTCACGCGGGGGCCAAGAGACCCAGTACTTC	CASSRGGQETQYF
TRBV12-5	-	TRBJ1-6	-	TGTGCTAGTGGTTTCGTAGCGGACCCGGGAATCTCACCCCTCCACTTT	CASGFVADPGISPLHF
TRBV10-3	-	TRBJ1-5	-	TGTGCCATCAGCCGGGACACAAATCAGCCCCAGCATTTT	CAISRDTNQPQHF
TRBV27	-	TRBJ2-5	TRBD1	TGTGCCAGCAGCTCGGGACAGGAGGGAGAGACCCAGTACTTC	CASSSGQEGETQYF
TRBV20-1	-	TRBJ2-1	-	TGCAGTGCCGCACCGTACAATGAGCAGTTCTTC	CSAAPYNEQFF
TRBV19	-	TRBJ2-2	TRBD2	TGTGCCAGTAGAGGGCTAGCGGGAGGGCCTGGCACCGGGGAGCTGTTTTTT	CASRGLAGGPGTGELFF
TRBV15	-	TRBJ1-2	-	TGTGCCACCAGCAGAGATGGAATGTCCAACTATGGCTACACCTTC	CATSRDGMSNYGYTF
TRBV18	-	TRBJ1-1	-	TGTGCCAGCTCACCGGGGTGGGGCCCAACGGAAGCTTTCTTT	CASSPGWGPTEAFF
TRBV13	-	TRBJ2-2	-	TGTGCCAGCCCCTCGCGTGCCACCGGGGAGCTGTTTTTT	CASPSRATGELFF
TRBV14	-	TRBJ1-2	-	TGTGCCAGCAGCGGGACGGGCCCTGGCTACACCTTC	CASSGTGPGYTF
TRBV10-3	-	TRBJ2-7	TRBD1	TGTGCCATCAGTGCCGGGACAGGGGTATACGAGCAGTACTTC	CAISAGTGVYEQYF
TRBV15	-	TRBJ2-7	-	TGTGCCACCAGCAGAGATATTAAGAGCTCCTACGAGCAGTACTTC	CATSRDIKSSYEQYF
TRBV19	-	TRBJ1-6	-	TGTGCCAGTAGTTCACTACAGCGTTCACCCCTCCACTTT	CASSSLQRSPLHF
TRBV7-9	-	TRBJ2-7	-	TGTGCCAGCAGCTCATGGACAGACACCTACGAGCAGTACTTC	CASSSWTDTYEQYF
TRBV9	-	TRBJ2-7	TRBD2	TGTGCCAGCAGCCCTTCCCGTGGGGGGGTGCTGGAGCAGTACTTC	CASSPSRGGVLEQYF
TRBV27	-	TRBJ2-1	-	TGTGCCAGCAGTTTGGTAGGTGGGGACAATGAGCAGTTCTTC	CASSLVGGDNEQFF
TRBV4-1	-	TRBJ2-1	-	TGCGCCAGCAGCCAAGTAGGGGGGGGGAATGAGCAGTTCTTC	CASSQVGGGNEQFF
TRBV14	-	TRBJ1-1	TRBD1	TGTGCCAGCAGCCGAACGACAGGGGTGATGACTGAAGCTTTCTTT	CASSRTTGVMTEAFF
TRBV28	once	TRBJ1-6	-	TGTGCCAGCAGTACGGGACATAATTCACCCCTCCACTTT	CASSTGHNSPLHF
TRBV7-9	few	TRBJ2-2	-	TGTGCCAGCAGCCCTCCAGCCTCAAACACCGGGGAGCTGTTTTTT	CASSPPASNTGELFF
TRBV3-1/TRBV3-2	-	TRBJ1-2	TRBD1	TGTGCCAGCAGCTGGACAGGGGAAGGCTACACCTTC	CASSWTGEGYTF
TRBV9	-	TRBJ2-7	-	TGTGCCAGCAGCCCACACAGGTTTGGGGAGCAGTACTTC	CASSPHRFGEQYF
TRBV2	-	TRBJ2-7	-	TGTGCCAGCAGTGCCAATACTGTAGCGACCTACGAGCAGTACTTC	CASSANTVATYEQYF
TRBV9	-	TRBJ1-3	-	TGTGCCAGCAGTGGGGGGTCGGACCAGCGAAGAAACACCATATATTTT	CASSGGSDQRRNTIYF
TRBV2	-	TRBJ2-7	TRBD1	TGTGCCAGCAGGGGACAGGGGGCTAGGGAGCAGTACTTC	CASRGQGAREQYF
TRBV5-1	-	TRBJ2-2	TRBD1	TGCGCCAGCAGCTTGGAGGGACAGGGGAACACCGGGGAGCTGTTTTTT	CASSLEGQGNTGELFF
TRBV4-2	-	TRBJ2-7	-	TGTGCCAGCAGCCAAGATGGGAGGGAGCAGTACTTC	CASSQDGREQYF
TRBV5-5	-	TRBJ2-7	-	TGTGCCAGCAGTGCCAGGGGGGGAGTAGCCTCCTACGAGCAGTACTTC	CASSARGGVASYEQYF
TRBV6-2/TRBV6-3	-	TRBJ2-7	-	TGTGCCAGCAGTTACTATTCTAGACACTCCTACGAGCAGTACTTC	CASSYYSRHSYEQYF
TRBV19	-	TRBJ1-4	-	TGTGCCAGTAGTTTACCTGGGACCCTTTTGGGTGAAAAACTGTTTTTT	CASSLPGTLLGEKLFF
TRBV12-5	-	TRBJ1-2	-	TGTGCTAGTGGTTTACAGAACTATGGCTACACCTTC	CASGLQNYGYTF